What follows are 12 T cell receptor beta chains derived from one specimen sequenced in a study of T-cell memory formation after mild COVID-19. TCRdb re-called the 5' RACE reads with MiXCR, one entry per CDR3 protein. The sample shows roughly 560,000 distinct CDR3 sequences, 20% of them seen only once. The specimen was PBMCs or a T cell subset sorted from them (not recorded which). All receptors derive from an adult woman who had mild COVID-19 (a few samples of this study predate the infection). Cell type and time point are not known.

This clonotype appeared a few times. The chain uses TRBV19 and TRBJ2-7; D call uncertain. This CDR3 is built from 16 residues. Germline V gene data show CDR1 as LNHDA and CDR2 as SQIVND (reference sequence). The V end was cut by 3 bases, the J end by 0 bases, with 15 bases between. In DNA form, the CDR3 reads TGTGCCAGTAGTATCCGAGCAGGCAGCCTCTCCTACGAGCAGTACTTC. Amino acid sequence: CASSIRAGSLSYEQYF. The complete variable domain, with remaining parts taken from reference TRBV19 and TRBJ2-7, reads DGGITQSPKYLFRKEGQNVTLSCEQNLNHDAMYWYRQDPGQGLRLIYYSQIVNDFQKGDIAEGYSVSREKKESFPLTVTSAQKNPTAFYLCASSIRAGSLSYEQYFGPGTRLTVT.

The chain is built from TRBV18 and TRBJ1-5, with D possibly matching TRBD1 (5 bases). Germline CDR1 KGHSH, CDR2 LQKENI. Trimming shortened V by 3 bases and J by 7 bases, and 13 bases separated the two germline ends. CDR3 length equals 14 residues. CDR3 nucleotide sequence: TGTGCCAGCTCACCGGAGGGGTGGGAGCAGCCCCAGCATTTT. It codes for CASSPEGWEQPQHF.

J is TRBJ2-1 and V is TRBV24-1; D gene uncertain. Trimming pared 2 bases from V and 3 bases from J, leaving 10 bases between. The CDR3 is 15 residues long. Germline CDR1 KGHDR, CDR2 SFDVKD. The CDR3 sequence is CATSDWKKNYNEQFF. The CDR3 bases are TGTGCCACCAGTGATTGGAAGAAGAACTACAATGAGCAGTTCTTC.

The chain recombines TRBV4-2 with TRBJ2-5; 11 bases are shared with TRBD2. V lost 0 bases, J lost 0 bases, and 3 bases stayed unmatched. This CDR3 region has 17 residues. From germline, CDR1 is LGHNA and CDR2 YNFKEQ. The CDR3 nucleotides are TGTGCCAGCAGCCAAGATTCTAGCGGGGGGCACCAAGAGACCCAGTACTTC. Translated, it gives CASSQDSSGGHQETQYF.

The genes are TRBV7-2 and TRBJ2-5; D remains unclear. Deletions cut 5 bases from V and 2 bases from J, with 9 bases between. The germline V gene has CDR1 SGHTA and CDR2 FQGNSA. The CDR3 runs to 13 residues. CDR3 loop: CASSRSTQETQYF. The CDR3 DNA sequence: TGTGCCAGCAGCCGAAGCACTCAAGAGACCCAGTACTTC.

The chain joins TRBV7-9 to TRBJ2-7; 7 positions match TRBD2. The CDR3 runs 16 residues. Germline V gene lookup returns CDR1 SEHNR and CDR2 FQNEAQ (reference sequence). After removal of 0 bases from V and 4 bases from J, the junction contained 9 bases not matched to a gene. Here the CDR3 DNA reads TGTGCCAGCAGCTTAGCGATGGGGCGGGAGAAGTACGAGCAGTACTTC. Protein: CASSLAMGREKYEQYF.

The table lists this clonotype with a count of one. The chain carries TRBV2 and TRBJ2-7; 7 bases match TRBD1. The CDR3 has 15 amino acids. CDR1 and CDR2 (germline): SNHLY, FYNNEI. V lost 2 bases and J lost 2; bases outside the gene matches: 6. CDR3 sequence reads: CASSELDRQTYEQYF. CDR3 bases: TGTGCCAGCAGTGAACTGGACAGGCAAACCTACGAGCAGTACTTC.

This clonotype has only a few counts. V is TRBV25-1 and J is TRBJ2-5; the D gene could be TRBD1 or TRBD2 (5 bases each). Deletions cut 3 bases from V and 4 bases from J, with 15 bases between. Germline V gene data show CDR1 as MGHDK and CDR2 as SYGVNS. The CDR3 consists of 15 residues. CDR3 sequence reads: CASSEDILRGETQYF. The CDR3 bases are TGTGCCAGCAGTGAGGACATCCTCCGGGGAGAGACCCAGTACTTC.

This clonotype was counted ten times or more. CDR3 in amino acids: CASRPGQGYEQYF. DNA of the CDR3: TGTGCCAGCAGGCCGGGACAGGGCTACGAGCAGTACTTC. The V call is TRBV7-9, the J call TRBJ2-7; TRBD1 matches 9 bases. Germline V gene sequence: CDR1 SEHNR, CDR2 FQNEAQ (reference sequence). The V gene end was trimmed by 6 bases and the J gene end by 3 bases; junction bases not matched to a gene: 3. The CDR3 totals 13 residues.

The chain carries TRBV7-2 and TRBJ2-1, with TRBD2 as a possible D gene (6 bases). With 5 bases removed from V and 4 bases from J, the gap between germline ends came to 18 bases. Germline values: CDR1 SGHTA, CDR2 FQGNSA. This CDR3 comprises 16 residues. CDR3 loop: CASSPSFGSGYNEQFF. The DNA for the CDR3 is TGTGCCAGCAGCCCTTCGTTTGGTAGCGGATACAATGAGCAGTTCTTC.

The chain links TRBV5-6 to TRBJ2-1; 8 bases are shared with TRBD1. CDR1 is SGHDT and CDR2 is YYEEEE in the germline V gene. The V and J ends lost 5 bases and 8 bases, in that order; junction bases with no gene match: 6. The CDR3 length is 13 residues. CDR3 sequence reads: CASRHTGGDEQFF. The CDR3 DNA sequence: TGTGCCAGCAGGCATACAGGGGGTGATGAGCAGTTCTTC.

This chain joins TRBV29-1 and TRBJ1-2, with D maybe TRBD1 (6 bases). There are 13 residues in the CDR3. Per the germline V gene, CDR1 is SQVTM and CDR2 is ANQGSEA. The ends were cut back, 3 bases at V and 5 bases at J, with 13 bases in the middle. CDR3 sequence reads: CSVEGGRWYGYTF. CDR3 bases: TGCAGCGTTGAGGGGGGCCGTTGGTATGGCTACACCTTC.